This T cell receptor (beta chain) was retrieved from a study of blood T cell repertoires in COVID-19. Study-level information: Sample material is recorded as cDNA or gDNA derived from T cells, B-cell-depleted T cells, or PBMCs.

The CDR3 consists of 14 residues. Deletions cut 0 bases from V and 7 bases from J, with 10 bases between. Germline assignment: CDR1 SGHAT and CDR2 FQNNGV. The sample holds a few counts of this clone. Libraries were prepared by immunoSEQ multiplex PCR; TCRdb keeps only in-frame clonotypes and omits some of them. The data hold roughly 260,000 clones, with around 87% observed a single time. This chain uses TRBV11-2 with TRBJ1-5, with unresolved D. This sequence was found in a woman aged 45 to 65 with acute or convalescent COVID-19. Sequencing input: peripheral blood. The CDR3 loop reads CASSLESGRQPQHF. The CDR3 nucleotides are TGTGCCAGCAGCTTAGAATCTGGGCGACAGCCCCAGCATTTT.